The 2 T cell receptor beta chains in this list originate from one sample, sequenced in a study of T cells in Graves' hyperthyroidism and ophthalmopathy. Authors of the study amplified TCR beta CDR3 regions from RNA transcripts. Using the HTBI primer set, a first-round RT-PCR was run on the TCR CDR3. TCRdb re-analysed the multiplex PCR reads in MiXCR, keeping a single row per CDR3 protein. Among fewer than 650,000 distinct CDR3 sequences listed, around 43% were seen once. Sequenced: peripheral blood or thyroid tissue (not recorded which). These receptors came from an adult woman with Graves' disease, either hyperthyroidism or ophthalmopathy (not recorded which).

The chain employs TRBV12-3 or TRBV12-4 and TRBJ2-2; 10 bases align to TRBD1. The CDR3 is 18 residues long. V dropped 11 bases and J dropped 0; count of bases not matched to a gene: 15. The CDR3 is CAGITSPGQGTNTGELFF. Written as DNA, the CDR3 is TGTGCCGGCATCACGTCACCGGGACAGGGGACGAACACCGGGGAGCTGTTTTTT.

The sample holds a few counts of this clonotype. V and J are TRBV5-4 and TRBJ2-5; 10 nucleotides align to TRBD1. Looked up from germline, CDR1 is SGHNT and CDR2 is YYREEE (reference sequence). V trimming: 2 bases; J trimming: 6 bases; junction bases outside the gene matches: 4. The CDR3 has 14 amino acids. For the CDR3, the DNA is TGTGCCAGCAGCTTCGGGACAGGGGCGAAGACCCAGTACTTC. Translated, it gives CASSFGTGAKTQYF.